The 8 T cell receptor beta chains in this list originate from one sample, sequenced in a study of blood T cell repertoires in COVID-19. Sequencing was performed with immunoSEQ multiplex PCR; in TCRdb, only in-frame clones are kept and a portion is missing. Among approximately 210,000 clones listed, roughly 87% were seen once. Sequences were obtained from peripheral blood. The receptors originated from a man aged 35 to 55 with active or convalescent COVID-19.

V usage is TRBV30 and J usage is TRBJ1-5; TRBD1 agrees at 8 bases. V trimming: 3 bases; J trimming: 4 bases; junction bases outside the gene matches: 5. The CDR3 contains 14 residues. The germline V gene encodes CDR1 GTSNPN and CDR2 SVGIG (reference sequence). CDR3: CAWSTGQANQPQHF. As DNA, the CDR3 is TGTGCCTGGAGCACGGGACAGGCGAATCAGCCCCAGCATTTT.

This sequence joins TRBV3-1 (or the pseudogene TRBV3-2) and TRBJ1-1, with D maybe TRBD1 (6 bases). V was cut by 4 bases and J by 1 base, with 10 bases left in between. CDR1 is LGHDT and CDR2 is YNNKEL in the germline V gene (reference sequence). The CDR3 totals 14 residues. The CDR3 here is CASSPSGQNTEAFF. The CDR3 bases are TGTGCCAGCAGCCCCTCGGGACAGAACACTGAAGCTTTCTTT.

The V call is TRBV19, the J call TRBJ2-7, with 7 bases matching TRBD1. CDR3 length: 15 amino acids. Germline assignment: CDR1 LNHDA and CDR2 SQIVND (reference sequence). V shed 9 bases, J shed 3 bases, and the junction held 14 bases outside the gene matches. The chain's CDR3 is CASSWDSGTVYEQYF. The DNA for the CDR3 is TGTGCCAGCTCATGGGATTCCGGGACAGTCTACGAGCAGTACTTC. Full variable domain (outside the CDR3, taken from reference TRBV19 and TRBJ2-7): DGGITQSPKYLFRKEGQNVTLSCEQNLNHDAMYWYRQDPGQGLRLIYYSQIVNDFQKGDIAEGYSVSREKKESFPLTVTSAQKNPTAFYLCASSWDSGTVYEQYFGPGTRLTVT.

This clone was seen a few times. This rearrangement joins TRBV5-1 to TRBJ1-5; 9 nucleotides align to TRBD1. Per germline, CDR1 SGHRS and CDR2 YFSETQ. V dropped 4 bases and J dropped 4; count of bases not matched to a gene: 6. This CDR3 region has 15 residues. In DNA form, the CDR3 reads TGCGCCAGCAGCGCGACAGGGGGGTATAATCAGCCCCAGCATTTT. Its protein is CASSATGGYNQPQHF.

This clone has just one count. This chain links TRBV7-3 with TRBJ2-2; D call uncertain. In germline, CDR1 is SGHTA, CDR2 FQGTGA. The CDR3 sequence is 14 residues long. Trimming left V 0 bases short and J 7 bases short, with 9 bases between. This CDR3 reads CASSLTSYGGELFF. Written as DNA, the CDR3 is TGTGCCAGCAGCTTAACCTCCTATGGCGGGGAGCTGTTTTTT.

This chain uses TRBV5-1 with TRBJ2-5, with 8 bases matching TRBD1. Germline loops: CDR1 SGHRS, CDR2 YFSETQ. The CDR3 is 16 amino acids. V shed 1 base, J shed 5 bases, and the junction held 10 bases outside the gene matches. CDR3 region: CASSLLGQAFGETQYF. CDR3 sequence (DNA): TGCGCCAGCAGCTTGTTGGGACAGGCATTCGGCGAGACCCAGTACTTC.

This chain uses TRBV3-1 (or the pseudogene TRBV3-2) with TRBJ1-2, with a weak D call TRBD1 (6 bases). Looked up from germline, CDR1 is LGHDT and CDR2 is YNNKEL (reference sequence). This CDR3 has 16 amino acids. Trimming left V 3 bases short and J 6 bases short, with 20 bases between. DNA of the CDR3: TGTGCCAGCAGCCATCGGCGGGGGGCGAGAGGTGATGGCTACACCTTC. This codes for CASSHRRGARGDGYTF.

The genes are TRBV30 and TRBJ1-3; no clear D gene. Germline V gene lookup returns CDR1 GTSNPN and CDR2 SVGIG (reference sequence). The CDR3 has 14 amino acids. Trimming pared 2 bases from V and 1 base from J, leaving 9 bases between. CDR3 loop: CAWSYRGSGNTIYF. CDR3 DNA: TGTGCCTGGAGTTACCGGGGATCTGGAAACACCATATATTTT.